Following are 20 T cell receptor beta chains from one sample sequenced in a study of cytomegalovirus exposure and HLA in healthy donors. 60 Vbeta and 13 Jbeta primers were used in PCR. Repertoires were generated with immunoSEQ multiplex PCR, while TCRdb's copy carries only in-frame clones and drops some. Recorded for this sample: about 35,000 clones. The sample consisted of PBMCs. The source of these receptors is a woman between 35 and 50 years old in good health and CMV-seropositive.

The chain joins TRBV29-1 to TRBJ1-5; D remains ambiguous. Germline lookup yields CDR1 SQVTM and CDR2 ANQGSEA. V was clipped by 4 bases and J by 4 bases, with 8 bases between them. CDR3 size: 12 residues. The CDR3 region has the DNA TGCAGCGTTGGCTCCCAGAATCAGCCCCAGCATTTT. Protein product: CSVGSQNQPQHF.

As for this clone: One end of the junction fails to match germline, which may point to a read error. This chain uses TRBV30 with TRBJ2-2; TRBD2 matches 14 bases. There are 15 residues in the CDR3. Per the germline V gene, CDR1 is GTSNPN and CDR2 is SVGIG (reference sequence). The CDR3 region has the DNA TGTGCCGGGAGTCGGGGACTAGCGGGAGAGGGGGAGCTGTTTTTT. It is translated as CAGSRGLAGEGELFF.

In DNA form, the CDR3 reads TGTGCCAGCAGTTTAGCAGGGTCCTATGGCTACACCTTC. Its translation is CASSLAGSYGYTF. The chain has TRBV27 and TRBJ1-2; D perhaps matches TRBD1 (5 bases). CDR3 length: 13 residues. CDR1 MNHEY and CDR2 SMNVEV come from the germline V gene (reference sequence). V gave up 2 bases and J gave up 4 bases, with 8 bases separating them.

The CDR3 coding sequence is TGTGCCTGGAGTCCCCCCAATGGGGCGGCCTACGAGCAGTACTTC. Its translation is CAWSPPNGAAYEQYF. This chain links TRBV30 with TRBJ2-7; weak D call: TRBD1 (5 bases). CDR3 length equals 15 residues. Germline V gene sequence: CDR1 GTSNPN, CDR2 SVGIG (reference sequence). Trimming left V 2 bases short and J 2 bases short, with 16 bases between.

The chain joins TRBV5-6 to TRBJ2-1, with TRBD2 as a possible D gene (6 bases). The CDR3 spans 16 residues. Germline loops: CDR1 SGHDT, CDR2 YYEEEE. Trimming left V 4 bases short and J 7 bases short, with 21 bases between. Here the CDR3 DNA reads TGTGCCAGCAGCCCAGGGACTGGCTTCACTGCGAATGAGCAGTTCTTC. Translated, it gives CASSPGTGFTANEQFF. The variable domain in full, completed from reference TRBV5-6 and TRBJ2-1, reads DAGVTQSPTHLIKTRGQQVTLRCSPKSGHDTVSWYQQALGQGPQFIFQYYEEEERQRGNFPDRFSGHQFPNYSSELNVNALLLGDSALYLCASSPGTGFTANEQFFGPGTRLTVL.

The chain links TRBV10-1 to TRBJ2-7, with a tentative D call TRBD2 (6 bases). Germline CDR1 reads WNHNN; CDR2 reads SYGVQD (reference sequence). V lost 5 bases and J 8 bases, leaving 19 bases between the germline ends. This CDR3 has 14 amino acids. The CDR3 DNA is TGCGCCAGCAGTTCGGGACTCCCTACTACGCAGCAGTACTTC. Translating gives CASSSGLPTTQQYF.

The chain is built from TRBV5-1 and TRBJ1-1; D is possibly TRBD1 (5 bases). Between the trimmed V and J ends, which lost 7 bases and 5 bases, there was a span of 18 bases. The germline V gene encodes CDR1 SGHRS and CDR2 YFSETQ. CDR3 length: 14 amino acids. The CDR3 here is CASREGQGRTEAFF. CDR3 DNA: TGCGCCAGCCGCGAAGGGCAGGGCAGGACTGAAGCTTTCTTT.

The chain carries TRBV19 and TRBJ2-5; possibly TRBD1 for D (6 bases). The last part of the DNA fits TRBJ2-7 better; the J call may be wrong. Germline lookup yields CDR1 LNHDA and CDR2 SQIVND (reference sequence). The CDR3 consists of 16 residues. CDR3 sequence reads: CASSPRPRGLEYEQYF. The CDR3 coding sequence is TGTGCCAGTAGTCCCCGCCCAAGGGGGTTGGAATACGAGCAGTACTTC.

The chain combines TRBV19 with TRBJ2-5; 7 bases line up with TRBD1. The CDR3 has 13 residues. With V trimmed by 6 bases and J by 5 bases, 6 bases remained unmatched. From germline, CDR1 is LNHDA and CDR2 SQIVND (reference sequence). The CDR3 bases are TGTGCCAGTAGCAGACAGGGTTGGGAGACCCAGTACTTC. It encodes CASSRQGWETQYF.

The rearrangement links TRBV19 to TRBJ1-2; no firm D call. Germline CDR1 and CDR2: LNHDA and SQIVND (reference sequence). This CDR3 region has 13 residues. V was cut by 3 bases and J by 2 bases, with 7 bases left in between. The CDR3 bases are TGTGCCAGTAGTATGGGCAGCAACTATGGCTACACCTTC. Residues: CASSMGSNYGYTF.

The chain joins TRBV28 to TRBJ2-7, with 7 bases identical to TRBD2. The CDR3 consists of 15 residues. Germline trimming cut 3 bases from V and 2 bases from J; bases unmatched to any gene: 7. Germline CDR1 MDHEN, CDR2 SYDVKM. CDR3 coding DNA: TGTGCCAGCAGTTTTTCGGCAGGGAGGGCCTACGAGCAGTACTTC. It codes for CASSFSAGRAYEQYF.

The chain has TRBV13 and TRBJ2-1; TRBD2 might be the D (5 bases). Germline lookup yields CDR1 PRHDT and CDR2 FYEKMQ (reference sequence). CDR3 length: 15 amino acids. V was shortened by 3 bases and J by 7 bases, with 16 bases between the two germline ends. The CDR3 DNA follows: TGTGCCAGCAGCTTCGGGCAAAGACTACAAAATGAGCAGTTCTTC. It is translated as CASSFGQRLQNEQFF.

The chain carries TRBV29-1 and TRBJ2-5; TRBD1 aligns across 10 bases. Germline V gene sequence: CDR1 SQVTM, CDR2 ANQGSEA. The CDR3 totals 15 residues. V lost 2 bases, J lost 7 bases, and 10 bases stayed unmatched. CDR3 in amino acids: CSVERTGGLGGTQYF. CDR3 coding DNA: TGCAGCGTTGAACGGACAGGGGGTCTCGGTGGGACCCAGTACTTC.

This CDR3 is CSVVPSGAYNEQFF. The DNA for the CDR3 is TGCAGCGTTGTACCTAGCGGCGCCTACAATGAGCAGTTCTTC. This sequence joins TRBV29-1 and TRBJ2-1; TRBD2 aligns across 7 bases. Losses at the gene ends were 4 bases for V and 2 bases for J; bases not matched to a gene: 5. Germline V gene lookup returns CDR1 SQVTM and CDR2 ANQGSEA. The CDR3 has 14 residues.

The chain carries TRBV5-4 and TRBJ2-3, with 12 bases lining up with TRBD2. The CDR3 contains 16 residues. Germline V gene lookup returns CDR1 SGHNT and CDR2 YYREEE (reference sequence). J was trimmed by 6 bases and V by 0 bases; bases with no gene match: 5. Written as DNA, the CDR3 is TGTGCCAGCAGCTTGGCTAGCGGGAGGGCCACGGATACGCAGTATTTT. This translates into CASSLASGRATDTQYF.

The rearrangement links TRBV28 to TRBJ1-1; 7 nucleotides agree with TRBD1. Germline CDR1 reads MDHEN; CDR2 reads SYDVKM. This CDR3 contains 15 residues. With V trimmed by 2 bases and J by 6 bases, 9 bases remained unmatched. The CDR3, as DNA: TGTGCCAGCAGTTTAGTGGACAGGTTGAGCTCTGAAGCTTTCTTT. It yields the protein CASSLVDRLSSEAFF. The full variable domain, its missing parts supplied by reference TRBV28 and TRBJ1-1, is DVKVTQSSRYLVKRTGEKVFLECVQDMDHENMFWYRQDPGLGLRLIYFSYDVKMKEKGDIPEGYSVSREKKERFSLILESASTNQTSMYLCASSLVDRLSSEAFFGQGTRLTVV.

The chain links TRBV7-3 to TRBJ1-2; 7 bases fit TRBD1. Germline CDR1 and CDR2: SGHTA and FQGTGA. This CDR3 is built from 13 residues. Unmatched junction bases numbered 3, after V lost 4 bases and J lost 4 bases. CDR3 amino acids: CASSSTGLYGYTF. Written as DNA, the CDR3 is TGTGCCAGCAGCTCGACAGGGCTCTATGGCTACACCTTC.

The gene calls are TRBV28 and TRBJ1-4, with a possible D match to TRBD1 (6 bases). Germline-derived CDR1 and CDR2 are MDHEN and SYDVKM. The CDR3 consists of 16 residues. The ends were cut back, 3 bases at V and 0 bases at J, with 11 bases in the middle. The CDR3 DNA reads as TGTGCCAGCAGTTTTCGGGGACACGCAACTAATGAAAAACTGTTTTTT. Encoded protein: CASSFRGHATNEKLFF.

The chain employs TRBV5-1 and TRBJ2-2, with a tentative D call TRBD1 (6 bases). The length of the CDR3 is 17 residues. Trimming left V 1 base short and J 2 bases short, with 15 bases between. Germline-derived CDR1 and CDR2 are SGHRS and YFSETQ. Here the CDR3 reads CASSLLTGTQNTGELFF. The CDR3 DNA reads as TGCGCCAGCAGCTTGCTTACCGGGACACAAAACACCGGGGAGCTGTTTTTT. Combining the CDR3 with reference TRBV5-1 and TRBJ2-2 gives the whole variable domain KAGVTQTPRYLIKTRGQQVTLSCSPISGHRSVSWYQQTPGQGLQFLFEYFSETQRNKGNFPGRFSGRQFSNSRSEMNVSTLELGDSALYLCASSLLTGTQNTGELFFGEGSRLTVL.

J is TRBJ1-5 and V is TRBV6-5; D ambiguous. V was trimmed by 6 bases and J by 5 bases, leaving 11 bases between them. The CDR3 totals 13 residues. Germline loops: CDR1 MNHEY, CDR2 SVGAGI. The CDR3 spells CASRRRVDQPQHF. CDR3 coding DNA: TGTGCCAGCAGAAGGAGGGTGGATCAGCCCCAGCATTTT.